Presented here are 10 T cell receptor beta chains from one specimen sequenced in a study of OX40 agonist ivuxolimab in advanced cancers. Some clones are missing from TCRdb's copy, which holds only in-frame ones; the method was immunoSEQ multiplex PCR. The sample has around 80,000 clones; about nine tenths are singletons. The sample was CD4+ or CD8+ T cells sorted from blood, taken in a trial of the OX40 agonist ivuxolimab. These receptors all come from an adult with an advanced solid tumor such as melanoma, head and neck, liver or kidney cancer.

This chain connects TRBV12-5 to TRBJ2-5; D may be TRBD2 (5 bases). The V and J ends lost 2 bases and 3 bases respectively, with 10 bases between them. Germline V lookup: CDR1 LGHNT, CDR2 FRNRAP. The CDR3 extends over 14 amino acids. This CDR3 reads CASGLKRNKETQYF. CDR3 nucleotide sequence: TGTGCTAGTGGTTTGAAGCGGAACAAAGAGACCCAGTACTTC.

This chain joins TRBV30 and TRBJ2-7, with TRBD2 matching 7 bases. The J segment lost 2 bases and the V segment lost 8 bases, leaving 12 bases of the junction unmatched. CDR1 and CDR2 from the germline V gene are GTSNPN and SVGIG (reference sequence). The CDR3 contains 14 residues. The CDR3 DNA follows: TGTGCCGGGGCCGGGGGGAGCGGGGCCTACGAGCAGTACTTC. It codes for CAGAGGSGAYEQYF.

The genes are TRBV6-6 and TRBJ1-6; weak D call: TRBD1 (6 bases). The CDR3 loop spans 13 amino acids. Trimming pared 7 bases from V and 13 bases from J, leaving 17 bases between. Germline assignment: CDR1 MNHNY and CDR2 SVGAGI (reference sequence). CDR3 bases: TGTGCCAGCACCTCGACAGGCTCCTCTCCCCTCCACTTT. Translating it yields CASTSTGSSPLHF.

This clone was observed a handful of times. The genes are TRBV30 and TRBJ1-2; D unclear. CDR1 GTSNPN and CDR2 SVGIG come from the germline V gene (reference sequence). Trimming stripped 0 bases from V and 0 bases from J, with 8 bases between. This CDR3 spans 14 amino acids. CDR3 in amino acids: CAWSVIQSNYGYTF. CDR3 in DNA: TGTGCCTGGAGTGTAATCCAGTCTAACTATGGCTACACCTTC.

The CDR3 coding sequence is TGTGCCTCCCGGCGGGGTGGGGCCGAGCAGTACTTC. Amino acids: CASRRGGAEQYF. This chain joins TRBV11-2 and TRBJ2-7; perhaps TRBD2 as D (6 bases). The CDR3 length is 12 residues. Between the trimmed V and J ends, which lost 11 bases and 6 bases, there was a span of 17 bases. Per the germline V gene, CDR1 is SGHAT and CDR2 is FQNNGV.

The rearrangement joins TRBV11-2 to TRBJ2-7; TRBD2 aligns across 9 bases. J was trimmed by 3 bases and V by 1 base; bases with no gene match: 4. This CDR3 spans 15 amino acids. In germline, CDR1 is SGHAT, CDR2 FQNNGV. The chain's CDR3 is CASSLGREGHYEQYF. The CDR3 region has the DNA TGTGCCAGCAGCTTAGGGCGGGAGGGCCACTACGAGCAGTACTTC.

The chain uses TRBV4-1 and TRBJ2-7; 12 bases match TRBD2. Germline values: CDR1 MGHRA, CDR2 YSYEKL. V dropped 0 bases and J dropped 0; count of bases not matched to a gene: 9. The CDR3 runs to 19 residues. The chain's CDR3 is CASSQESGLAGPGSYEQYF. Here the CDR3 DNA reads TGCGCCAGCAGCCAAGAATCTGGACTAGCGGGACCCGGCTCCTACGAGCAGTACTTC.

This clone appeared once. This chain joins TRBV14 and TRBJ2-7; no clear D. Germline assignment: CDR1 SGHDN and CDR2 FVKESK. V dropped 1 base and J dropped 3 bases, with 7 bases sitting between them. This CDR3 has 13 residues. The CDR3 sequence: CASSQVRSYEQYF. Here the CDR3 DNA reads TGTGCCAGCAGCCAAGTTAGGAGCTACGAGCAGTACTTC.

The gene calls are TRBV27 and TRBJ1-1; the match to TRBD1 covers 8 bases. Germline V gene data show CDR1 as MNHEY and CDR2 as SMNVEV (reference sequence). This CDR3 is 15 amino acids long. V trimming: 6 bases; J trimming: 3 bases; junction bases outside the gene matches: 9. CDR3 sequence (DNA): TGTGCCAGCAGGGGCCATCAGGGGGCGGACACTGAAGCTTTCTTT. This codes for CASRGHQGADTEAFF.

The chain joins TRBV11-2 to TRBJ1-3; D is uncertain. The germline V gene has CDR1 SGHAT and CDR2 FQNNGV. Trimming removed 3 bases at V and 0 bases at J, with 9 bases between. The CDR3 totals 15 residues. This chain's CDR3 is CASSFGRLSGNTIYF. The CDR3 bases are TGTGCCAGCAGCTTCGGTCGCCTCTCTGGAAACACCATATATTTT.